This T cell receptor beta chain was retrieved from a study of human T cells and chemical hapten exposure. Looking at the study overall: The sensitizer, 2% DPC, was used on approximately 2 cm by approximately 2 cm of upper inner arm skin. General study points: High-frequency TCRs, those above 1 in 1000, stayed the same after DPC sensitization.

Unique molecular identifiers were linked by the library to individual cDNA molecules. TCRdb analysed the RACE reads with MiXCR anew, one entry per CDR3 protein. Found here are around 60,000 distinct CDR3 sequences, approximately 7% of them singletons; the top ten hold 1.5% to 2%. Specified time point: pre-sensitization, week 0. Treatment described: therapeutic diphenylcyclopropenone sensitization with weekly scalp DPC. At least ten counts were recorded for this clonotype. Its antigen is as yet unknown. Sequencing used whole blood, obtained in connection with sensitization to the hapten diphenylcyclopropenone (DPC). The TCR sequence derives from a woman in her 30s with alopecia areata. Some clones in this sample may be carry-over from other donors' samples.

CDR3 region: CSVLGTSNTQYF. CDR3 coding DNA: TGCAGCGTCCTGGGGACTAGCAATACGCAGTATTTT. The rearrangement uses TRBV29-1 and TRBJ2-3; the match to TRBD2 covers 9 bases. This CDR3 is 12 amino acids long. Germline CDR1 is SQVTM and CDR2 is ANQGSEA. V shed 6 bases, J shed 7 bases, and the junction held 5 bases outside the gene matches.